The clone carrying this TCR beta chain was picked up a small number of times. After removal of 6 bases from V and 6 bases from J, the junction contained 7 bases not matched to a gene. The CDR3 sequence is 13 residues long. TCRdb recomputed calls from the RT-PCR reads with MiXCR, one row per CDR3 protein. The profile shows under 850,000 distinct CDR3 sequences, roughly 20% of them singletons. The data were obtained in a study of response to subunit inactivated influenza vaccine. This specimen consisted of PBMCs from blood, obtained around 5 days after vaccination. The V call is TRBV12-3 or TRBV12-4, the J call TRBJ2-7; TRBD1 aligns across 8 bases. The TCR was taken from a man aged 45 to 65 who received an inactivated influenza vaccine. The CDR3 here is CASSWTGPSEQYF. The DNA for the CDR3 is TGTGCCAGCAGCTGGACAGGGCCAAGCGAGCAGTACTTC.